This T cell receptor (beta chain) was captured by sequencing in a study of cytomegalovirus exposure and HLA in healthy donors. Trimming shortened V by 4 bases and J by 0 bases, and 10 bases separated the two germline ends. Germline loops: CDR1 MGHDK, CDR2 SYGVNS. The CDR3 totals 14 residues. A multiplex PCR was run with 60 Vbeta primers and 13 Jbeta primers. In the study's own analysis: Counted up in a later analysis, unique TCR beta chains came to some 82 million, with around 10 million shared. TCRdb keeps only in-frame clones here, not all; method: immunoSEQ multiplex PCR. V, J and clone size derive from that table, while D and trimming were established from the DNA sequence. The sample table includes approximately 61,000 clones.

The sequence was collected from a woman aged 18-29 years in good health and CMV-seronegative. The source material was PBMCs. This sequence joins TRBV25-1 and TRBJ2-7; D is unresolved. CDR3 residues: CASSVIDSSYEQYF. The DNA of the CDR3 is TGTGCCAGCAGTGTTATAGATTCCTCCTACGAGCAGTACTTC.